This T cell receptor beta chain was captured by sequencing in a study of T cell responses to AZD1222 COVID-19 vaccine. TCRdb's table, derived via immunoSEQ multiplex PCR, lists solely in-frame clones and lacks some. In the table there are 210,000 or so clones, around 94% of which are singletons. The TCR originated in an adult who received the MenACWY meningococcal vaccine as a control. Specimen: peripheral blood, collected 28 days after the second dose of the MenACWY control vaccine.

The CDR3 DNA sequence: TGTGCCAGCAGCGGAAGCCGGGGGACTTCCTTCTCCTACGAGCAGTACTTC. Translated, it gives CASSGSRGTSFSYEQYF. This chain links TRBV7-9 with TRBJ2-7; tentatively, D is TRBD2 (6 bases). CDR1 and CDR2 from the germline V gene are SEHNR and FQNEAQ (reference sequence). The CDR3 is made up of 17 amino acids. V was cut by 5 bases and J by 0 bases, with 20 bases left in between.